This TCR beta chain was identified in a study of vaccination and CD4 T cells after COVID-19. In the study overall: The convalescents were made up of six males and four females, two of whom were Hispanic.

This clonotype turned up a few times. Its antigen is as yet unknown. Study-wide points: The analysis of convalescent patients involved relatively few individuals and lacked early post-infection timepoints. Convalescent patients saw a median roughly 90% of their reactive clones show up only after vaccination.

CDR3 length equals 17 residues. The V gene's germline CDR1 is SGHAT and CDR2 FQNNGV. V dropped 0 bases and J dropped 7 bases, with 19 bases sitting between them. The Oncomine TCR Beta short-read assay was applied to DNA of cultured CD4+ T cells. TCRdb recomputed calls from the PCR reads with MiXCR, one row per CDR3 protein. The repertoire holds about 6,800 distinct CDR3 sequences, with around half as singletons. Specified treatment: approximately 9-day PBMC culture with coronavirus spike peptide pools or control peptides (ViraFEST assay). Before the COVID-19 pandemic (2011-2018), CD4+ T cells were obtained from the unexposed donor. Antigen-specific T cell expansion with peptide pools preceded TCR sequencing in the ViraFEST approach.

The TCR was taken from a human donor in good health. The specimen was CD4+ T cells from blood, cultured in vitro. V gene TRBV11-2 combines with J gene TRBJ1-5, with D maybe TRBD1 (6 bases). The CDR3 bases are TGTGCCAGCAGCTTAGATCGTGTGGGGGGCTCAGGGCAGCCCCAGCATTTT. Residues: CASSLDRVGGSGQPQHF.